This TCR beta chain was profiled in a study of identifying expanded T cells in peripheral blood. Findings and limits, study-wide: Variance in clone template counts between approximately two-week samples significantly increased with total template count across all healthy donors. Technical replicates showed around 1.2 changed clones; two weeks roughly 18; four weeks 19.

Healthy donors had no documented immune events, such as infections, while sampled. The germline gives CDR1 SGHNT, CDR2 YYREEE (reference sequence). Trimming shortened V by 0 bases and J by 4 bases, and 19 bases separated the two germline ends. The CDR3 contains 17 residues. The assay was immunoSEQ multiplex PCR, and TCRdb's table has in-frame clones only and misses some. The sample holds about 81,000 clones, around 84% seen once. About this clone itself: Its antigen is undetermined.

Specimen: blood. This chain connects TRBV5-4 to TRBJ1-1; D is possibly TRBD1 (5 bases). This TCR came from a person aged 18-70 years in good health. CDR3 bases: TGTGCCAGCAGCTTGGAGGTATACAGGACTCCGGGCACTGAAGCTTTCTTT. Protein sequence: CASSLEVYRTPGTEAFF.